Following are 27 T cell receptor beta chains from one sample sequenced in a study of blood T cell repertoires in COVID-19. TCRdb's copy holds only in-frame clones and misses some; the assay was immunoSEQ multiplex PCR. This sample yields roughly 250,000 clones, of which approximately 91% are seen a single time; approximately 2.5% belongs to the top ten. The specimen was peripheral blood. The receptor set was obtained from a person aged 18 to 30 with COVID-19, enrolled during active disease.

V gene TRBV5-4 combines with J gene TRBJ2-5, with D uncertain. In germline, CDR1 is SGHNT, CDR2 YYREEE (reference sequence). The germline V and J ends were trimmed by 0 bases and 1 base, with 4 bases remaining between them. This CDR3 contains 13 residues. The CDR3: CASSLDSQETQYF. In DNA, the CDR3 is TGTGCCAGCAGCTTGGACAGCCAAGAGACCCAGTACTTC.

The chain uses TRBV5-6 and TRBJ2-7, with TRBD1 matching 8 bases. V trimming: 0 bases; J trimming: 2 bases; junction bases outside the gene matches: 4. CDR1 and CDR2 from the germline V gene are SGHDT and YYEEEE. The CDR3 has 15 amino acids. The CDR3 reads CASSLGSDRAYEQYF. The CDR3 DNA reads as TGTGCCAGCAGCTTGGGTTCGGACAGGGCCTACGAGCAGTACTTC.

This chain connects TRBV2 to TRBJ1-2, with D possibly matching TRBD1 (5 bases). The germline V and J ends were trimmed by 3 bases and 5 bases, with 10 bases remaining between them. From germline, CDR1 is SNHLY and CDR2 FYNNEI. The CDR3 is 13 amino acids. The CDR3 sequence is CASSEGQGYGYTF. CDR3 sequence (DNA): TGTGCCAGCAGTGAGGGGCAGGGATATGGCTACACCTTC.

The V and J genes are TRBV14 and TRBJ2-7, with D perhaps TRBD1 (6 bases). The CDR3 covers 19 residues. Trimming removed 4 bases at V and 1 base at J, with 26 bases between. Germline V CDR1 and CDR2: SGHDN, FVKESK. The CDR3 reads CASSLSVRQRGGRSYEQYF. The CDR3 coding sequence is TGTGCCAGCAGCCTCTCAGTTCGGCAGAGAGGGGGAAGATCCTACGAGCAGTACTTC. The variable domain in full, with the rest retrieved from reference TRBV14 and TRBJ2-7, is EAGVTQFPSHSVIEKGQTVTLRCDPISGHDNLYWYRRVMGKEIKFLLHFVKESKQDESGMPNNRFLAERTGGTYSTLKVQPAELEDSGVYFCASSLSVRQRGGRSYEQYFGPGTRLTVT.

The chain is built from TRBV12-3 or TRBV12-4 and TRBJ1-1, with a weak D call TRBD1 (6 bases). The CDR3 has 12 residues. V was cut by 3 bases and J by 9 bases, with 11 bases left in between. CDR3 sequence (DNA): TGTGCCAGCAGTTTGGGACAAACCCAAGCTTTCTTT. As protein: CASSLGQTQAFF.

The chain recombines TRBV7-9 with TRBJ1-4; TRBD1 is a possible D gene (6 bases). This CDR3 spans 15 amino acids. Looked up from germline, CDR1 is SEHNR and CDR2 is FQNEAQ (reference sequence). The germline V and J ends were trimmed by 1 base and 6 bases, with 12 bases remaining between them. CDR3 residues: CASSLGPQGDEKLFF. In DNA, the CDR3 is TGTGCCAGCAGCTTAGGCCCACAGGGCGATGAAAAACTGTTTTTT.

The chain employs TRBV28 and TRBJ1-2, with TRBD1 matching over 9 bases. CDR1 and CDR2 from the germline V gene are MDHEN and SYDVKM. CDR3 length equals 15 residues. The ends lost 4 bases at V and 7 bases at J; junction bases unmatched: 10. The CDR3 loop is CASSSPGQGSSGYTF. DNA of the CDR3: TGTGCCAGCAGTTCTCCGGGACAGGGTTCGAGTGGCTACACCTTC.

This clone has only one observation. The rearrangement links TRBV5-8 to TRBJ1-5; 10 nucleotides agree with TRBD1. V was clipped by 4 bases and J by 4 bases; unmatched bases: 5. The CDR3 has 15 amino acids. Germline V gene sequence: CDR1 SGHTS, CDR2 YDEGEE. Here the CDR3 reads CASSPDRGYNQPQHF. The CDR3 nucleotides read TGTGCCAGCAGCCCGGACAGGGGGTATAATCAGCCCCAGCATTTT.

The genes are TRBV4-1 and TRBJ2-7; D might be TRBD2 (6 bases). The V end lost 1 base, the J end lost 7 bases, and 20 bases lay between the germline ends. Per germline, CDR1 MGHRA and CDR2 YSYEKL. The CDR3 totals 16 residues. CDR3 amino acids: CASSQVGTSLPREQYF. The CDR3 bases are TGCGCCAGCAGCCAAGTGGGGACTTCCTTGCCTCGGGAGCAGTACTTC.

The rearrangement links TRBV12-3 or TRBV12-4 to TRBJ2-1, with D possibly matching TRBD2 (6 bases). Trimming took 0 bases from V and 8 from J, leaving 8 bases between them. The CDR3 runs 13 residues. CDR3 sequence reads: CASSLARGDEQFF. Written as DNA, the CDR3 is TGTGCCAGCAGTTTAGCGCGGGGAGATGAGCAGTTCTTC.

The V gene is TRBV19, the J gene TRBJ2-1; D gene uncertain. This CDR3 contains 16 residues. V dropped 1 base and J dropped 0 bases, with 10 bases sitting between them. Per the germline V gene, CDR1 is LNHDA and CDR2 is SQIVND (reference sequence). The CDR3 spells CASSIGGAPSYNEQFF. DNA of the CDR3: TGTGCCAGTAGTATAGGAGGAGCTCCCTCCTACAATGAGCAGTTCTTC.

This chain connects TRBV19 to TRBJ2-1; the match to TRBD2 covers 13 bases. Germline CDR1 and CDR2: LNHDA and SQIVND (reference sequence). The J segment lost 8 bases and the V segment lost 6 bases, leaving 7 bases of the junction unmatched. This CDR3 spans 15 amino acids. In DNA form, the CDR3 reads TGTGCCAGTAGGCCGGGACTAGCGGGAAACGATGAGCAGTTCTTC. It is translated as CASRPGLAGNDEQFF.

The V call is TRBV12-3 or TRBV12-4, the J call TRBJ2-5; the D is unclear. The germline V and J ends were trimmed by 3 bases and 4 bases, with 9 bases remaining between them. The length of the CDR3 is 13 residues. CDR3 in amino acids: CASSFAESETQYF. CDR3 nucleotides: TGTGCCAGCAGTTTCGCGGAGTCAGAGACCCAGTACTTC.

This chain connects TRBV5-1 to TRBJ2-1, with D possibly being TRBD1 (6 bases). In germline, CDR1 is SGHRS, CDR2 YFSETQ. V lost 3 bases to trimming and J lost 4 bases, with 14 bases between them. This CDR3 comprises 15 residues. DNA for the CDR3: TGCGCCAGCAGCTCAGGGGTGGGACAATACAATGAGCAGTTCTTC. Its protein is CASSSGVGQYNEQFF.

This chain links TRBV10-3 with TRBJ1-2; no firm D call. Germline CDR1 is ENHRY and CDR2 is SYGVKD. V lost 4 bases and J lost 4, with 10 bases in between. The CDR3 totals 13 residues. This chain's CDR3 is CAISVGLPYGYTF. The CDR3 DNA is TGTGCCATCAGTGTAGGACTTCCCTATGGCTACACCTTC.

This sequence joins TRBV6-5 and TRBJ2-1; D not certain. The V and J ends lost 9 bases and 0 bases respectively, with 3 bases between them. CDR3 length: 11 amino acids. Looked up from germline, CDR1 is MNHEY and CDR2 is SVGAGI. For the CDR3, the DNA is TGTGCCAGTCGCTCCTACAATGAGCAGTTCTTC. It specifies CASRSYNEQFF.

J is TRBJ2-5 and V is TRBV29-1, with TRBD2 as a possible D gene (6 bases). The V end lost 0 bases, the J end lost 4 bases, and 12 bases lay between the germline ends. The V gene's germline CDR1 is SQVTM and CDR2 ANQGSEA. The CDR3 has 14 residues. CDR3 residues: CSVEDSSSGETQYF. CDR3 nucleotide sequence: TGCAGCGTTGAAGATAGTAGTAGCGGAGAGACCCAGTACTTC.

This clone came up once. This chain links TRBV11-3 with TRBJ2-1; 7 bases agree with TRBD2. From germline, CDR1 is SGHNT and CDR2 YENEEA. This CDR3 is built from 15 residues. With V trimmed by 4 bases and J by 8 bases, 11 bases remained unmatched. The CDR3 sequence: CASSSGGRLSDEQFF. CDR3 sequence (DNA): TGTGCCAGCAGCTCGGGAGGTCGCCTCTCGGATGAGCAGTTCTTC. The variable domain in full, with the rest retrieved from reference TRBV11-3 and TRBJ2-1, is EAGVVQSPRYKIIEKKQPVAFWCNPISGHNTLYWYLQNLGQGPELLIRYENEEAVDDSQLPKDRFSAERLKGVDSTLKIQPAELGDSAVYLCASSSGGRLSDEQFFGPGTRLTVL.

The chain employs TRBV25-1 and TRBJ2-7; TRBD2 aligns across 8 bases. V lost 1 base and J lost 3; bases outside the gene matches: 5. Germline loops: CDR1 MGHDK, CDR2 SYGVNS. This CDR3 spans 15 amino acids. DNA for the CDR3: TGTGCCAGCAGTGAATCGCGGGCGGGAGGCTACGAGCAGTACTTC. It specifies CASSESRAGGYEQYF.

The table lists this clone with a count of one. The V call is TRBV4-1, the J call TRBJ1-2; D gene uncertain. The CDR3 covers 16 residues. Germline CDR1 reads MGHRA; CDR2 reads YSYEKL. V shed 0 bases and J shed 4 bases, with 15 bases lying between them. The CDR3 loop reads CASSQDVRDSAYGYTF. The CDR3 coding sequence is TGCGCCAGCAGCCAAGATGTGCGGGATTCCGCCTATGGCTACACCTTC.

The chain is built from TRBV6-5 and TRBJ1-2; 12 bases map to TRBD1. This CDR3 has 12 residues. Germline CDR1 MNHEY, CDR2 SVGAGI. Trimming took 8 bases from V and 7 from J; bases not matched to a gene: 2. CDR3 sequence: CASGTGGFGYTF. The CDR3 region has the DNA TGTGCCAGCGGGACAGGGGGCTTTGGCTACACCTTC.

This rearrangement joins TRBV7-2 to TRBJ2-3; a possible D gene is TRBD2 (6 bases). V was clipped by 5 bases and J by 2 bases, with 11 bases between them. The CDR3 covers 14 residues. Germline V CDR1 and CDR2: SGHTA, FQGNSA. The CDR3 DNA reads as TGTGCCAGCAGCCGGTGGGGGGACACAGATACGCAGTATTTT. Translated: CASSRWGDTDTQYF.

The chain is built from TRBV27 and TRBJ1-1, with TRBD1 identical over 10 bases. V was clipped by 5 bases and J by 6 bases; unmatched bases: 9. The CDR3 is 15 residues long. Germline V gives CDR1 MNHEY, CDR2 SMNVEV (reference sequence). The CDR3 loop reads CASSHTGTGEAEAFF. DNA of the CDR3: TGTGCCAGCAGTCACACCGGGACAGGGGAGGCTGAAGCTTTCTTT.

The J gene is TRBJ1-6, the V gene TRBV4-3, with 8 bases matching TRBD1. The length of the CDR3 is 17 residues. The germline gives CDR1 LGHNA, CDR2 YSLEER. Trimming cost V 0 bases and J 5 bases; bases outside gene matches: 6. CDR3 sequence (DNA): TGCGCCAGCAGCCAAGAACCCCCAGGGGGCAATAATTCACCCCTCCACTTT. Translation gives CASSQEPPGGNNSPLHF.

The count of this clone is one. The chain is built from TRBV19 and TRBJ1-5; D unclear. This CDR3 contains 14 residues. V was clipped by 4 bases and J by 2 bases, with 9 bases between them. The germline V gene encodes CDR1 LNHDA and CDR2 SQIVND (reference sequence). Written as DNA, the CDR3 is TGTGCCAGTAGTACAGGTAATGGCAATCAGCCCCAGCATTTT. Translating gives CASSTGNGNQPQHF.

This chain links TRBV20-1 with TRBJ2-1; a possible D gene is TRBD2 (5 bases). Germline CDR1 reads DFQATT; CDR2 reads SNEGSKA (reference sequence). The CDR3 contains 10 residues. The V end was cut by 5 bases, the J end by 15 bases, with 14 bases between. CDR3 amino acids: CSAGPEGGFF. The CDR3 DNA is TGCAGTGCTGGACCCGAAGGAGGGTTCTTC.

The chain joins TRBV6-1 to TRBJ1-4, with a weak D call TRBD1 (6 bases). Germline CDR1 MNHNS, CDR2 SASEGT. V dropped 4 bases and J dropped 3 bases, with 15 bases sitting between them. The CDR3 contains 16 residues. CDR3 in amino acids: CASSVLAQGPNEKLFF. The CDR3 nucleotides are TGTGCCAGCAGTGTCTTAGCACAGGGACCTAATGAAAAACTGTTTTTT.